This T cell receptor (beta chain) came from a study of blood T cell repertoires in COVID-19. Study context: Sites in the United States, Italy and Spain provided acute and convalescent COVID-19 samples. Nucleic acid was either cDNA or gDNA, and it came from T cells, B-cell-depleted T cells, or PBMCs.

Authors' processing steps: It was from reference gene primer amplification that nucleated cell counts were estimated. Using immunoSEQ multiplex PCR, the repertoire was profiled, and TCRdb retains in-frame clones only, with some absent. Clone size and the V and J calls come from that table; the DNA yielded D and trimming. The sample records about 300,000 clones, roughly 87% being singletons. CDR3 length: 16 residues. Germline V CDR1 and CDR2: KGHSH, LQKENI. V was pared by 4 bases and J by 2 bases, with 8 bases of the junction left unmatched. This clonotype was sampled from a man aged 18 to 35 with active or convalescent COVID-19. Sequenced sample: peripheral blood. The V and J genes are TRBV18 and TRBJ2-3, with TRBD2 matching 8 bases. CDR3 sequence: CASSRPSLADTDTQYF. The CDR3, as DNA: TGTGCCAGCTCACGACCCTCACTAGCGGACACAGATACGCAGTATTTT.